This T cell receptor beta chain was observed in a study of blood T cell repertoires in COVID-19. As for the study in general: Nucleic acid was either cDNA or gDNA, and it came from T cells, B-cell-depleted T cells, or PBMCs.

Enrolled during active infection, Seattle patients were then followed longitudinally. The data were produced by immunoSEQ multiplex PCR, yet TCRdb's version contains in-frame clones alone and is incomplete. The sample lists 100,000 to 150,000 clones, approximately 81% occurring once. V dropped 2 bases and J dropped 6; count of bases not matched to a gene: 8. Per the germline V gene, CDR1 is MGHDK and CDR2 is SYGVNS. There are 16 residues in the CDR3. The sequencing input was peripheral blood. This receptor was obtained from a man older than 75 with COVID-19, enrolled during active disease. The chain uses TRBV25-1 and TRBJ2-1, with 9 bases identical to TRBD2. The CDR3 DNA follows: TGTGCCAGCAGTGAACATAGCGGGAGCCGTCGCAATGAGCAGTTCTTC. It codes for CASSEHSGSRRNEQFF. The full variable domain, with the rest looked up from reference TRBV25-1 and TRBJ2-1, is EADIYQTPRYLVIGTGKKITLECSQTMGHDKMYWYQQDPGMELHLIHYSYGVNSTEKGDLSSESTVSRIRTEHFPLTLESARPSHTSQYLCASSEHSGSRRNEQFFGPGTRLTVL.